The present entry profiles one T cell receptor (beta chain) with its context. This record belongs to a study of glioma-infiltrating T cells after dendritic cell vaccination. PBMC were collected before vaccination, two weeks after the third vaccination, and at progression. TCRB CDR3 was amplified from 2 ug genomic DNA or less. The data were produced by immunoSEQ multiplex PCR, yet TCRdb's version contains in-frame clones alone and is incomplete. The sample records 80,000 to 100,000 clones, around three quarters being singletons. Looked up from germline, CDR1 is SGHVS and CDR2 is FNYEAQ. V dropped 0 bases and J dropped 4 bases, with 12 bases sitting between them. The CDR3 is 15 amino acids.

The receptor was isolated from a human donor with glioblastoma. The chain links TRBV7-6 to TRBJ1-1; the D is unclear. Specimen: blood, collected before dendritic cell vaccination. CDR3 protein: CASSLARNFGTEAFF. Here the CDR3 DNA reads TGTGCCAGCAGCTTAGCGCGTAATTTCGGCACTGAAGCTTTCTTT.